The sequence of this T cell receptor (beta chain) was determined in a study of cytomegalovirus exposure and HLA in healthy donors. Study-level results: TCR beta sequences numbering more than 15,000 were associated with HLA alleles at 0.05 false discovery rate in a later analysis. Most of the CMV-associated TCR beta chains (in a later analysis) appeared to be HLA-restricted. Three chains tied to CMV proved CMV antigen-specific in vitro. V- and J-gene trimming in TCR beta was tied to a missense DCLRE1C variant by an analysis performed later.

In the case of this clone: Its antigen is as yet unknown.

The PCR had 60 Vbeta and 13 Jbeta primers. Sequencing was performed with immunoSEQ multiplex PCR; in TCRdb, only in-frame clones are kept and a portion is missing. The sample gives around 110,000 clones, 79% of which show up once; just under 3% is in the top ten. The sequence was obtained from a woman aged 18 to 35 in good health and CMV-seropositive. The specimen sequenced was PBMCs.

The CDR3 is CAWSKRENQPQHF. The CDR3 nucleotides are TGTGCCTGGAGTAAGCGGGAGAATCAGCCCCAGCATTTT. The V gene is TRBV30, the J gene TRBJ1-5; D is uncertain. The ends were cut back, 2 bases at V and 4 bases at J, with 9 bases in the middle. This CDR3 spans 13 amino acids. Germline loops: CDR1 GTSNPN, CDR2 SVGIG (reference sequence).